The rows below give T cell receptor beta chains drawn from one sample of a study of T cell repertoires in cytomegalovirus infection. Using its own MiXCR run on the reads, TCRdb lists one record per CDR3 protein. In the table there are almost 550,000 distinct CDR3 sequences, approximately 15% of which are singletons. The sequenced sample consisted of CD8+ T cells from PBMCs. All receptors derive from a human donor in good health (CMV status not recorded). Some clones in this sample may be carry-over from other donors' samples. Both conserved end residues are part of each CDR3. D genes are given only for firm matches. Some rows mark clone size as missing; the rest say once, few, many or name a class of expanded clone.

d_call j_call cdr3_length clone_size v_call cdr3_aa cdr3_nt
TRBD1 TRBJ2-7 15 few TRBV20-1 CSARDSGQGPYEQYF TGCAGTGCTAGAGATTCGGGACAGGGACCCTACGAGCAGTACTTC
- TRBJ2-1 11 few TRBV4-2 CASSQGVEQFF TGTGCCAGCAGCCAAGGGGTGGAACAGTTCTTC
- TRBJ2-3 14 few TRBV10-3 CAISGRDATDTQYF TGTGCCATCAGTGGCCGGGACGCTACAGATACGCAGTATTTT
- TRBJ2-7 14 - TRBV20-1 CSAHTSLGTYEQYF TGCAGTGCGCACACTAGCCTGGGAACCTACGAGCAGTACTTC
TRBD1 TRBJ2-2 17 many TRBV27 CASSRPDRGRSTGELFF TGTGCCAGCAGTAGACCGGACAGGGGGCGCAGCACCGGGGAGCTGTTTTTT
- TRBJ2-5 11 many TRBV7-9 CASSRQETQYF TGTGCCAGCAGCCGCCAAGAGACCCAGTACTTC
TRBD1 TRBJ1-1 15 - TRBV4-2 CASSQEARGSSEAFF TGTGCCAGCAGCCAAGAGGCCAGGGGGTCCTCTGAAGCTTTCTTT
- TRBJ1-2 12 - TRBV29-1 CSVEEADYGYTF TGCAGCGTTGAAGAGGCAGACTATGGCTACACCTTC
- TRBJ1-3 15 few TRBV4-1 CASSPRDGSGNTIYF TGCGCCAGCAGCCCAAGGGACGGCTCTGGAAACACCATATATTTT
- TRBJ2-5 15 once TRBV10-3 CAISEGNTLQETKYF TGTGCCATAAGTGAAGGGAACACCCTACAAGAGACCAAGTACTTC
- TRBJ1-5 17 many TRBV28 CASSLSGSRVGDQPQHF TGTGCCAGCAGTTTATCGGGGTCGCGGGTCGGGGATCAGCCCCAGCATTTT
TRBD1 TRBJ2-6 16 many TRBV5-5 CASSAGQGSGANVLTF TGTGCCAGCAGCGCGGGACAGGGCTCTGGGGCCAACGTCCTGACTTTC